Listed here is a single TCR beta chain. The data originate from a study of blood T cell repertoires in COVID-19. Study-wide context: PBMCs, B-cell-depleted T cells, or T cells provided the cDNA or gDNA that made up the material.

The germline CDR1 and CDR2 sequences are SGHTA and FQGNSA. V lost 1 base and J 6 bases, leaving 10 bases between the germline ends. This CDR3 is 15 amino acids long. Per the study methods: Amplification of reference gene primers provided the estimated nucleated cell counts. Produced via immunoSEQ multiplex PCR; TCRdb's table is partial and in-frame only. V and J calls and clone size are copied from that table; D and trimming were computed from the DNA. The repertoire holds around 200,000 clones, approximately 85% seen once, with 9.8% in the top ten. This sequence originates from a woman aged 80 or over with acute or convalescent COVID-19. The chain links TRBV7-2 to TRBJ1-6, with D unclear. The specimen sequenced was peripheral blood. For the CDR3, the DNA is TGTGCCAGCAGCTTAGACAGCAATTTTAATTCACCCCTCCACTTT. Translating gives CASSLDSNFNSPLHF.